Each of the 26 T cell receptor beta chains below was sequenced from the same sample in a study of blood T cell repertoires in COVID-19. Data came from immunoSEQ multiplex PCR; TCRdb stores just in-frame clones and leaves some out. The sample lists a few hundred thousand clones, approximately 90% occurring once. The specimen sequenced was peripheral blood. These receptors all come from a man aged 30-40 years with acute or convalescent COVID-19.

V gene TRBV6-5 combines with J gene TRBJ1-6; 7 bases line up with TRBD1. This CDR3 contains 15 residues. Germline-derived CDR1 and CDR2 are MNHEY and SVGAGI. V gave up 0 bases and J gave up 10 bases; unmatched junction bases: 6. The CDR3 sequence is CASSYSTGLRSPLHF. CDR3 sequence (DNA): TGTGCCAGCAGTTACTCGACAGGGTTACGGTCACCCCTCCACTTT.

The V gene is TRBV4-1, the J gene TRBJ2-3, with TRBD2 matching over 11 bases. This CDR3 is 18 amino acids long. Trimming at V came to 4 bases and at J to 2 bases, leaving 11 bases not matched to a gene. The germline gives CDR1 MGHRA, CDR2 YSYEKL. In DNA form, the CDR3 reads TGCGCCAGCAGCCGGGTTTTAGCGGGAGGGCCCTTCACAGATACGCAGTATTTT. It codes for CASSRVLAGGPFTDTQYF.

The chain combines TRBV28 with TRBJ2-1, with 7 positions matching TRBD2. CDR1 is MDHEN, CDR2 SYDVKM, per germline. V was pared by 8 bases and J by 5 bases, with 3 bases of the junction left unmatched. The CDR3 covers 12 residues. The CDR3 loop is CASGSGDNEQFF. The CDR3 DNA follows: TGTGCCAGCGGGAGCGGGGACAATGAGCAGTTCTTC.

The rearrangement links TRBV2 to TRBJ2-3; 7 nucleotides match TRBD2. The CDR3 totals 12 residues. With V trimmed by 7 bases and J by 11 bases, 9 bases remained unmatched. In germline, CDR1 is SNHLY, CDR2 FYNNEI. As DNA, the CDR3 is TGTGCCAGCATGAGCGGGGCGGTAAGGCAGTATTTT. Its protein product is CASMSGAVRQYF.

This clone was seen just once. The gene calls are TRBV5-1 and TRBJ2-7; no definite D call. From germline, CDR1 is SGHRS and CDR2 YFSETQ. Trimming pared 4 bases from V and 2 bases from J, leaving 13 bases between. CDR3 size: 14 residues. The CDR3 is CASSPSHGTYEQYF. The DNA for the CDR3 is TGCGCCAGCAGCCCGTCCCACGGTACCTACGAGCAGTACTTC.

The chain recombines TRBV24-1 with TRBJ2-7; possibly TRBD1 for D (5 bases). This CDR3 region has 14 residues. V was clipped by 2 bases and J by 3 bases, with 10 bases between them. From germline, CDR1 is KGHDR and CDR2 SFDVKD. This CDR3 reads CATSDSRTIYEQYF. CDR3 bases: TGTGCCACCAGTGATTCCCGGACAATCTACGAGCAGTACTTC.

This clone came up once. The gene calls are TRBV7-2 and TRBJ2-5; 7 bases fit TRBD2. This CDR3 has 14 residues. CDR1 and CDR2 (germline): SGHTA, FQGNSA. V shed 2 bases, J shed 6 bases, and the junction held 6 bases outside the gene matches. In nucleotides, the CDR3 is TGTGCCAGCAGCTTATCATGGCGGGAGAAGACCCAGTACTTC. It codes for CASSLSWREKTQYF.

This clone was observed a handful of times. The chain is built from TRBV23-1 and TRBJ2-7, with TRBD1 matching over 10 bases. TRBV23-1 is treated as an ORF (open reading frame) with a function not yet certain. Germline trimming cut 7 bases from V and 4 bases from J; bases unmatched to any gene: 13. The length of the CDR3 is 16 residues. The CDR3 region is CASIVITGTGDYEQYF. Here the CDR3 DNA reads TGCGCCAGCATAGTCATTACCGGGACAGGGGATTACGAGCAGTACTTC.

The chain recombines TRBV20-1 with TRBJ2-7, with unresolved D. CDR1 and CDR2 (germline): DFQATT, SNEGSKA (reference sequence). This CDR3 has 11 amino acids. Trimming removed 3 bases from V and 3 bases from J, with 6 bases in between. The CDR3 region is CSASSDYEQYF. The CDR3 DNA reads as TGCAGTGCTAGTTCAGACTACGAGCAGTACTTC.

This chain uses TRBV5-1 with TRBJ1-1, with no clear D. The germline V gene encodes CDR1 SGHRS and CDR2 YFSETQ. V was trimmed by 1 base and J by 2 bases, leaving 6 bases between them. The CDR3 is made up of 13 amino acids. The CDR3 sequence is CASSLIANTEAFF. CDR3 coding DNA: TGCGCCAGCAGCTTGATAGCTAACACTGAAGCTTTCTTT.

The chain is built from TRBV28 and TRBJ1-4; D ambiguous. The CDR3 runs 13 residues. Germline V gene sequence: CDR1 MDHEN, CDR2 SYDVKM. The V end was cut by 9 bases, the J end by 0 bases, with 8 bases between. The CDR3 DNA follows: TGTGCCAGTGGACTGACAACTAATGAAAAACTGTTTTTT. Its protein product is CASGLTTNEKLFF.

The chain couples TRBV11-1 to TRBJ2-3; 8 bases align to TRBD2. The V gene's germline CDR1 is SGHAT and CDR2 FQDESV (reference sequence). V gave up 8 bases and J gave up 2 bases; unmatched junction bases: 6. The CDR3 contains 14 residues. The CDR3 loop reads CASGLAPHTDTQYF. The CDR3 DNA is TGTGCCAGCGGACTAGCCCCTCACACAGATACGCAGTATTTT.

The gene calls are TRBV29-1 and TRBJ2-7, with TRBD1 matching 9 bases. Losses at the gene ends were 7 bases for V and 5 bases for J; bases not matched to a gene: 12. In germline, CDR1 is SQVTM, CDR2 ANQGSEA. CDR3 length equals 14 residues. In DNA, the CDR3 is TGCAGCGCCGGGGAACGGGACAGGGTCCACGAGCAGTACTTC. It specifies CSAGERDRVHEQYF.

The chain has TRBV4-1 and TRBJ1-6; 8 bases align to TRBD1. V was pared by 3 bases and J by 4 bases, with 8 bases of the junction left unmatched. The CDR3 totals 17 residues. Germline V CDR1 and CDR2: MGHRA, YSYEKL. CDR3 coding DNA: TGCGCCAGCAGCCATGGATCCCAGGGGGCGTATAATTCACCCCTCCACTTT. Encoded protein: CASSHGSQGAYNSPLHF.

This chain links TRBV19 with TRBJ2-7; a weak D match, TRBD1 (8 bases). V lost 5 bases and J lost 4, with 15 bases in between. The germline gives CDR1 LNHDA, CDR2 SQIVND (reference sequence). The CDR3 consists of 14 residues. As DNA, the CDR3 is TGTGCCAGTAGTTTCGGACAGGGAGGGTACGAGCAGTACTTC. Translating it yields CASSFGQGGYEQYF.

This chain joins TRBV28 and TRBJ2-1, with D possibly TRBD2 on 6 matching bases. Trimming pared 7 bases from V and 6 bases from J, leaving 19 bases between. CDR1 is MDHEN and CDR2 is SYDVKM in the germline V gene. The CDR3 covers 15 residues. The DNA of the CDR3 is TGTGCCAGCACCCATGGAGGGACTCGGAGCAATGAGCAGTTCTTC. This encodes CASTHGGTRSNEQFF.

The rearrangement uses TRBV4-1 and TRBJ2-3; possibly TRBD2 for D (7 bases). This CDR3 spans 15 amino acids. Trimming took off 4 bases at V and 2 bases at J, with 13 bases between the two ends. The germline V gene encodes CDR1 MGHRA and CDR2 YSYEKL. The CDR3 protein is CASSLERGATDTQYF. In DNA form, the CDR3 reads TGCGCCAGCAGCCTAGAACGGGGGGCCACAGATACGCAGTATTTT.

The chain joins TRBV6-2 or TRBV6-3 to TRBJ2-7; no definite D call. Germline lookup yields CDR1 MNHEY and CDR2 SVGEGT. The ends were cut back, 5 bases at V and 3 bases at J, with 5 bases in the middle. The CDR3 is 11 residues long. The CDR3 DNA follows: TGTGCCAGCAGTACCAGCTACGAGCAGTACTTC. Residues: CASSTSYEQYF.

A remark on this clone: A junction end diverges from the germline sequence, so it may reflect a read error. The chain couples TRBV6-5 to TRBJ2-7; weak D call: TRBD2 (6 bases). The germline V gene encodes CDR1 MNHEY and CDR2 SVGAGI. This CDR3 is built from 13 residues. The CDR3 nucleotides read TGTGCCAGCAATTACGGAGGGAGCAACGAGCAGTACTTC. Amino acids: CASNYGGSNEQYF.

The chain joins TRBV24-1 to TRBJ2-5, with D perhaps matching TRBD2 (5 bases). V was trimmed by 2 bases and J by 2 bases, leaving 11 bases between them. Per germline, CDR1 KGHDR and CDR2 SFDVKD. The CDR3 has 15 amino acids. This CDR3 is CATSDSHRLQETQYF. The CDR3 bases are TGTGCCACCAGTGATTCGCACCGACTACAAGAGACCCAGTACTTC.

This chain joins TRBV7-2 and TRBJ2-7, with 13 bases matching TRBD2. The CDR3 spans 18 residues. The V gene's germline CDR1 is SGHTA and CDR2 FQGNSA. V lost 5 bases to trimming and J lost 0 bases; unmatched junction nucleotides: 10. This CDR3 reads CASSLGTSGDTRSYEQYF. Written as DNA, the CDR3 is TGTGCCAGCAGCCTCGGGACTAGCGGGGACACCCGCTCCTACGAGCAGTACTTC.

This clone has only one observation. The chain uses TRBV6-9 and TRBJ2-3; D gene unclear. V dropped 10 bases and J dropped 5 bases, with 4 bases sitting between them. The germline V gene has CDR1 MNHGY and CDR2 SVAAGI. The CDR3 runs 9 residues. The CDR3 bases are TGTGCCACAGAAGATACGCAGTATTTT. Protein: CATEDTQYF.

The chain combines TRBV6-6 with TRBJ2-6; maybe TRBD1 (6 bases). The ends were cut back, 4 bases at V and 0 bases at J, with 7 bases in the middle. Germline CDR1 reads MNHNY; CDR2 reads SVGAGI (reference sequence). The CDR3 runs 15 residues. CDR3 sequence (DNA): TGTGCCAGCAGTTGGGACATCTCTGGGGCCAACGTCCTGACTTTC. Translation: CASSWDISGANVLTF.

This chain links TRBV4-1 with TRBJ1-6, with 7 bases fitting TRBD1. V gave up 1 base and J gave up 9 bases; unmatched junction bases: 15. Germline V gene data show CDR1 as MGHRA and CDR2 as YSYEKL. CDR3 size: 18 residues. This chain's CDR3 is CASSQGGQGVGWSSPLHF. The CDR3, as DNA: TGCGCCAGCAGCCAAGGTGGGCAGGGGGTGGGGTGGAGTTCACCCCTCCACTTT.

The chain recombines TRBV6-5 with TRBJ2-2, with TRBD2 as a possible D gene (6 bases). Germline V gene sequence: CDR1 MNHEY, CDR2 SVGAGI. This CDR3 spans 13 amino acids. Trimming removed 6 bases at V and 1 base at J, with 6 bases between. DNA of the CDR3: TGTGCCAGCAGGGGAGGGAACACCGGGGAGCTGTTTTTT. Encoded protein: CASRGGNTGELFF.

The V call is TRBV10-3, the J call TRBJ2-5; 9 nucleotides line up with TRBD1. The junction had 7 bases not matched to a gene; V was cut back by 3 bases and J by 2 bases. Germline values: CDR1 ENHRY, CDR2 SYGVKD. This CDR3 spans 16 amino acids. CDR3 protein: CAISDLGQGLQETQYF. CDR3 sequence (DNA): TGTGCCATCAGTGATCTGGGACAGGGCCTTCAAGAGACCCAGTACTTC.